Shown below are 14 T cell receptor beta chains from a single sample sequenced in a study of blood T cell repertoires in COVID-19. The table came from immunoSEQ multiplex PCR; TCRdb's copy has only in-frame clones and leaves some out. Of approximately 200,000 clones listed, around 88% were seen once; the top ten hold more than 3.5%. Sequenced input: peripheral blood. The receptor source for this set is a woman in her twenties or thirties with acute or convalescent COVID-19.

Comment on this clone: Distinct nucleotide sequences in the sample also encode this CDR3. This chain connects TRBV7-2 to TRBJ2-3; no clear D. Looked up from germline, CDR1 is SGHTA and CDR2 is FQGNSA. This CDR3 contains 14 residues. The V gene lost 0 bases and the J gene lost 1 base, with 5 bases spanning the gap. CDR3 coding DNA: TGTGCCAGCAGCTTAGCCCGTCGCACAGATACGCAGTATTTT. Amino acid sequence: CASSLARRTDTQYF.

This chain joins TRBV9 and TRBJ2-5; 9 positions agree with TRBD2. There are 19 residues in the CDR3. The V gene end was trimmed by 4 bases and the J gene end by 0 bases; junction bases not matched to a gene: 16. Germline CDR1 is SGDLS and CDR2 is YYNGEE. CDR3 sequence: CASSPIKGSLAGDQETQYF. DNA of the CDR3: TGTGCCAGCAGCCCAATAAAGGGGTCCTTAGCGGGGGACCAAGAGACCCAGTACTTC.

The sample holds a few counts of this clone. The chain combines TRBV5-5 with TRBJ1-5; TRBD1 might be the D (5 bases). Trimming shortened V by 5 bases and J by 4 bases, and 13 bases separated the two germline ends. From germline, CDR1 is SGHKS and CDR2 YYEKEE (reference sequence). The CDR3 is 14 residues long. CDR3 region: CASSLGAANQPQHF. CDR3 in DNA: TGTGCCAGCAGTTTAGGGGCAGCTAATCAGCCCCAGCATTTT.

CDR3 in amino acids: CSARSINEQFF. Written as DNA, the CDR3 is TGCAGTGCTAGGAGCATCAATGAGCAGTTCTTC. This rearrangement joins TRBV20-1 to TRBJ2-1, with D uncertain. V was cut by 3 bases and J by 6 bases, with 6 bases left in between. In germline, CDR1 is DFQATT, CDR2 SNEGSKA (reference sequence). This CDR3 contains 11 residues.

The rearrangement uses TRBV5-5 and TRBJ2-2; possibly TRBD2 for D (5 bases). Per the germline V gene, CDR1 is SGHKS and CDR2 is YYEKEE (reference sequence). The CDR3 has 13 amino acids. With 6 bases removed from V and 6 bases from J, the gap between germline ends came to 12 bases. This CDR3 reads CASNLWGAGELFF. Written as DNA, the CDR3 is TGTGCCAGCAACTTATGGGGAGCCGGGGAGCTGTTTTTT.

The chain is built from TRBV5-1 and TRBJ2-1; TRBD2 is a possible D gene (5 bases). The germline V and J ends were trimmed by 4 bases and 9 bases, with 8 bases remaining between them. Germline V gene sequence: CDR1 SGHRS, CDR2 YFSETQ. The CDR3 runs to 11 residues. The CDR3 loop reads CASSISVEQFF. The CDR3 DNA reads as TGCGCCAGCAGCATTAGCGTTGAGCAGTTCTTC.

This chain connects TRBV2 to TRBJ1-5; TRBD1 might be the D (5 bases). The CDR3 is made up of 13 amino acids. The V end was cut by 8 bases, the J end by 6 bases, with 14 bases between. Germline CDR1 SNHLY, CDR2 FYNNEI. The CDR3 loop is CASGRDDLQPQHF. CDR3 nucleotide sequence: TGTGCCAGCGGGAGGGACGATCTTCAGCCCCAGCATTTT. Drawing the rest from reference TRBV2 and TRBJ1-5, the complete variable domain is EPEVTQTPSHQVTQMGQEVILRCVPISNHLYFYWYRQILGQKVEFLVSFYNNEISEKSEIFDDQFSVERPDGSNFTLKIRSTKLEDSAMYFCASGRDDLQPQHFGDGTRLSIL.

The chain couples TRBV7-9 to TRBJ1-1; 7 positions match TRBD1. The CDR3 has 13 amino acids. J was trimmed by 3 bases and V by 3 bases; bases with no gene match: 1. Germline values: CDR1 SEHNR, CDR2 FQNEAQ (reference sequence). The CDR3 sequence is CASSLGTDTEAFF. CDR3 in DNA: TGTGCCAGCAGCTTGGGGACAGACACTGAAGCTTTCTTT.

The genes are TRBV5-5 and TRBJ2-7; 8 nucleotides agree with TRBD1. From germline, CDR1 is SGHKS and CDR2 YYEKEE (reference sequence). The J segment lost 6 bases and the V segment lost 7 bases, leaving 12 bases of the junction unmatched. The CDR3 runs to 14 residues. CDR3 DNA: TGTGCCAGCTTCTCCCCAAGCAGGGGGCCCGAGCAGTACTTC. Translation: CASFSPSRGPEQYF.

V and J are TRBV15 and TRBJ2-7, with 11 bases identical to TRBD2. CDR1 LNHNV and CDR2 YYDKDF come from the germline V gene (reference sequence). Trimming took 0 bases from V and 10 from J; bases not matched to a gene: 11. The CDR3 has 16 amino acids. Here the CDR3 reads CATSRDPSGRPPSQYF. The CDR3 DNA sequence: TGTGCCACCAGCAGAGATCCTAGCGGGAGGCCCCCTAGTCAGTACTTC.

This sequence joins TRBV3-1 (or the pseudogene TRBV3-2) and TRBJ2-3, with 7 bases identical to TRBD2. V shed 5 bases, J shed 3 bases, and the junction held 8 bases outside the gene matches. Per the germline V gene, CDR1 is LGHDT and CDR2 is YNNKEL (reference sequence). This CDR3 is built from 15 residues. CDR3 nucleotide sequence: TGTGCCAGCAGCTTAAACCCAGCGGGGACAGATACGCAGTATTTT. As protein: CASSLNPAGTDTQYF.

V and J are TRBV3-1 (or the pseudogene TRBV3-2) and TRBJ1-6; TRBD1 might be the D (5 bases). Germline lookup yields CDR1 LGHDT and CDR2 YNNKEL (reference sequence). V was cut by 4 bases and J by 4 bases, with 14 bases left in between. The CDR3 loop spans 16 amino acids. This CDR3 is CASSLGLTSYNSPLHF. The CDR3 nucleotides are TGTGCCAGCAGCCTGGGACTGACATCTTATAATTCACCCCTCCACTTT.

The rearrangement joins TRBV5-1 to TRBJ2-2; D possibly corresponds to TRBD2 (5 bases). Trimming left V 4 bases short and J 0 bases short, with 10 bases between. Germline lookup yields CDR1 SGHRS and CDR2 YFSETQ. There are 15 residues in the CDR3. The CDR3 DNA reads TGCGCCAGCAGCCTAGCTGGGGCGAACACCGGGGAGCTGTTTTTT. The encoded protein is CASSLAGANTGELFF. The full variable domain, its missing parts supplied by reference TRBV5-1 and TRBJ2-2, is KAGVTQTPRYLIKTRGQQVTLSCSPISGHRSVSWYQQTPGQGLQFLFEYFSETQRNKGNFPGRFSGRQFSNSRSEMNVSTLELGDSALYLCASSLAGANTGELFFGEGSRLTVL.

V and J are TRBV28 and TRBJ2-1; no clear D gene. The V gene's germline CDR1 is MDHEN and CDR2 SYDVKM. The CDR3 covers 11 residues. The CDR3 here is CATGGSNEQFF. As DNA, the CDR3 is TGTGCAACCGGCGGCTCGAATGAGCAGTTCTTC.